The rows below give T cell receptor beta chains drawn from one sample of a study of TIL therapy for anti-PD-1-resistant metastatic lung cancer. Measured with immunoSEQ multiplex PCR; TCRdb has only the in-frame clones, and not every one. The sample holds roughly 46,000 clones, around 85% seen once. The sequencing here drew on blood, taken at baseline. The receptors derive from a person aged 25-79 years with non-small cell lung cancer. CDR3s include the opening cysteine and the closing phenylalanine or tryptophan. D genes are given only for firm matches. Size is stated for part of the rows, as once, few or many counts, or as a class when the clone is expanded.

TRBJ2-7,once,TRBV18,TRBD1,CASSPEDRGPQYF,TGTGCCAGCTCACCCGAGGACAGGGGGCCACAGTACTTC
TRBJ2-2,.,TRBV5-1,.,CASLDSPNTGELFF,TGCGCCAGCTTGGACAGTCCGAACACCGGGGAGCTGTTTTTT
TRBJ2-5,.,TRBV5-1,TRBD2,CASSSGTSGNRETQYF,TGCGCCAGCAGCTCCGGGACTAGCGGGAATCGGGAGACCCAGTACTTC
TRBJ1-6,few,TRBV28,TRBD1,CASSFQGAPNNSPLHF,TGTGCCAGCAGTTTCCAGGGGGCGCCGAATAATTCACCCCTCCACTTT
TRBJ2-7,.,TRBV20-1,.,CSARERFEQYF,TGCAGTGCTAGAGAAAGGTTCGAGCAGTACTTC
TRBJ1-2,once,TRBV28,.,CASSLPGPYGYTF,TGTGCCAGCAGTTTACCAGGGCCCTATGGCTACACCTTC
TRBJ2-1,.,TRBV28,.,CASTQGDFLYNEQFF,TGTGCCAGCACCCAAGGGGACTTCCTTTACAATGAGCAGTTCTTC
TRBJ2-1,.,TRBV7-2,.,CASSPEYSGPYNEQFF,TGTGCCAGCAGCCCCGAGTACAGCGGCCCCTACAATGAGCAGTTCTTC
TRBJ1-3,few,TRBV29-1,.,CSVEDRAGGSGNTIYF,TGCAGCGTTGAAGATCGAGCTGGGGGCTCTGGAAACACCATATATTTT
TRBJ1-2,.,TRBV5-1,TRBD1,CASSKGQGGYGYTF,TGCGCCAGCAGCAAGGGACAGGGAGGCTATGGCTACACCTTC
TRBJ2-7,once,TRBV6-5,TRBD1,CASTFSRGQGEQYF,TGTGCCAGCACATTCTCCAGGGGGCAGGGCGAGCAGTACTTC
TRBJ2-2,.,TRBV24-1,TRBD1,CATSDPRQGAPLTGELFF,TGTGCCACCAGTGATCCCCGGCAGGGGGCCCCGCTGACCGGGGAGCTGTTTTTT
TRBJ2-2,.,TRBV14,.,CASSQLRTANTGELFF,TGTGCCAGCAGCCAACTCCGGACAGCGAACACCGGGGAGCTGTTTTTT
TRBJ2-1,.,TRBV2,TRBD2,CASRTTYGTRFGNEQFF,TGTGCCAGCAGGACAACCTACGGGACTAGGTTTGGTAATGAGCAGTTCTTC
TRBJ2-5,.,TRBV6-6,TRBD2,CASSSGGKQETQYF,TGTGCCAGCAGTTCGGGGGGAAAACAAGAGACCCAGTACTTC
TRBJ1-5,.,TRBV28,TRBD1,CASRGLTGTVGSNQPQHF,TGTGCCAGCAGGGGACTGACAGGGACGGTCGGGAGCAATCAGCCCCAGCATTTT
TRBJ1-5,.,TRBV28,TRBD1,CASSQTGDYSNQPQHF,TGTGCCAGCAGCCAGACAGGGGATTATAGCAATCAGCCCCAGCATTTT
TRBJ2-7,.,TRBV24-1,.,CATSDPANYEQYF,TGTGCCACCAGTGACCCGGCCAACTACGAGCAGTACTTC
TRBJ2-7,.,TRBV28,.,CASTESRGEQYF,TGTGCCAGCACCGAAAGTCGGGGGGAGCAGTACTTC
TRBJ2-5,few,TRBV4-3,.,CASSQAVDETQYF,TGCGCCAGCAGCCAAGCAGTAGATGAGACCCAGTACTTC
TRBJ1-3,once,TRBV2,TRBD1,CASSEVSGQGGGNTIYF,TGTGCCAGCAGTGAAGTTTCGGGACAGGGGGGTGGAAACACCATATATTTT
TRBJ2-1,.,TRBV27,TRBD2,CASRELAGSGEQFF,TGTGCCAGCAGGGAATTAGCGGGGTCGGGTGAGCAGTTCTTC
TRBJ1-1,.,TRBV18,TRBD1,CASYLQGDTEAFF,TGTGCCAGCTATCTACAGGGGGACACTGAAGCTTTCTTT
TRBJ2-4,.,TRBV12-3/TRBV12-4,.,CASRSLGIQYF,TGTGCCAGCAGGTCCTTGGGCATTCAGTACTTC
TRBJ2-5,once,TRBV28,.,CASSLRGEKRETQYF,TGTGCCAGCAGTTTAAGGGGGGAGAAACGGGAGACCCAGTACTTC
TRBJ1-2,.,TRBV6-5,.,CASSYSRGTYGYTF,TGTGCCAGCAGTTACTCGAGGGGGACCTATGGCTACACCTTC
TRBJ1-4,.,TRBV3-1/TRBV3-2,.,CASSQYTDRLFF,TGTGCCAGCAGCCAATACACAGACAGGCTGTTTTTT
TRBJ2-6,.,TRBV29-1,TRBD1,CSVKQGAWGPGANVLTF,TGCAGCGTGAAACAGGGGGCGTGGGGCCCTGGGGCCAACGTCCTGACTTTC
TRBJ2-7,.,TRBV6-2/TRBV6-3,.,CASSSTVGAYEQYF,TGTGCCAGCAGTTCCACGGTGGGGGCCTACGAGCAGTACTTC
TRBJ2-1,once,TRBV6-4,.,CASSDQGGNNEQFF,TGTGCCAGCAGTGACCAGGGGGGCAACAATGAGCAGTTCTTC
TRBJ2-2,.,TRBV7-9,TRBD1,CASSFRGTGELNTGELFF,TGTGCCAGCAGCTTTCGCGGGACAGGGGAATTGAACACCGGGGAGCTGTTTTTT